This TCR beta chain was sequenced in a study of CD8+ T cells in alopecia areata. Study-wide results and caveats: Sequence data from scalp samples additionally include resident alphabeta T cells of normal skin. Higher clonality and more expanded CD8+ clones appeared in lesional than normal scalp. Relative to mice, TCR sharing across patients was less clear, a difference possibly HLA-related.

As for this clone: Its target is unknown.

TCR sequencing used cDNA made by reverse transcription of extracted RNA. Method: immunoSEQ multiplex PCR; TCRdb's copy keeps in-frame clones and lacks some. The data contain 130,000 to 150,000 clones, 62% of them seen just once; the ten biggest clones take up 36%. V lost 8 bases to trimming and J lost 2 bases, with 16 bases between them. In germline, CDR1 is SQVTM, CDR2 ANQGSEA. CDR3 size: 14 residues. PBMCs yielded sorted CD4+ and CD8+ T cells. The rearrangement links TRBV29-1 to TRBJ2-1, with D perhaps matching TRBD2 (6 bases). The sequence was obtained from a human donor in good health. The sample taken for sequencing was CD8+ T cells sorted from blood. CDR3: CSLGRGTTYNEQFF. The CDR3 nucleotides read TGCAGCCTGGGCCGCGGGACCACCTACAATGAGCAGTTCTTC.